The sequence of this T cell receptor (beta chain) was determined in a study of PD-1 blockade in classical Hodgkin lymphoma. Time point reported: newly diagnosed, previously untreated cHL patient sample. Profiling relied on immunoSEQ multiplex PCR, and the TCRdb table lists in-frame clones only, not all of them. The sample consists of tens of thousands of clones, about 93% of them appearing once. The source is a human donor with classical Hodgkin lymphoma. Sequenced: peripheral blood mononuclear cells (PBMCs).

CDR3 coding DNA: TGTGCCAGCAGTACTATAGCAGCGGGAGGGCAGTATTTT. Amino acids: CASSTIAAGGQYF. The rearrangement links TRBV28 to TRBJ2-3; 9 nucleotides align to TRBD2. In germline, CDR1 is MDHEN, CDR2 SYDVKM. The CDR3 totals 13 residues. Trimming cost V 5 bases and J 11 bases; bases outside gene matches: 8.